This T cell receptor beta chain was sequenced in a study of vaccination effects on CD4 cells after COVID-19. As for the study in general: Both early and late time points after vaccination provided samples from three convalescent patients. Post-vaccine sampling took place a median of 72 days after the second dose.

Study results and caveats: Sampling in the study covered few convalescent patients and included no early post-infection timepoints.

Germline V lookup: CDR1 SGHAT, CDR2 FQNNGV. The CDR3 has 14 residues. Trimming pared 5 bases from V and 0 bases from J, leaving 10 bases between. Note on this clone: Its specificity is not known.

The assay was immunoSEQ multiplex PCR, and TCRdb's table has in-frame clones only and misses some. This repertoire shows 15,000 or so clones, over 70% found once; its top ten account for 15% to 20%. Antigen-specific CD4+ T cells were expanded (with viral peptide pools) by the ViraFEST assay ahead of sequencing. Investigators separated out CD4+ T cells once less than 11 days of culture had passed. A PCR test confirmed that the person had SARS-CoV-2 infection between March and December 2020. Subjects were given two BNT162b2 or mRNA-1273 vaccine doses. This sequence was found in a human donor who had a prior SARS-CoV-2 infection. The sample consisted of CD4+ T cells from PBMCs cultured with SARS-CoV-2 spike peptides, taken after COVID-19 vaccination. The chain is built from TRBV11-2 and TRBJ1-1; a possible D gene is TRBD1 (6 bases). For the CDR3, the DNA is TGTGCCAGCAGCGAGACAGGACTGAACACTGAAGCTTTCTTT. This translates into CASSETGLNTEAFF.